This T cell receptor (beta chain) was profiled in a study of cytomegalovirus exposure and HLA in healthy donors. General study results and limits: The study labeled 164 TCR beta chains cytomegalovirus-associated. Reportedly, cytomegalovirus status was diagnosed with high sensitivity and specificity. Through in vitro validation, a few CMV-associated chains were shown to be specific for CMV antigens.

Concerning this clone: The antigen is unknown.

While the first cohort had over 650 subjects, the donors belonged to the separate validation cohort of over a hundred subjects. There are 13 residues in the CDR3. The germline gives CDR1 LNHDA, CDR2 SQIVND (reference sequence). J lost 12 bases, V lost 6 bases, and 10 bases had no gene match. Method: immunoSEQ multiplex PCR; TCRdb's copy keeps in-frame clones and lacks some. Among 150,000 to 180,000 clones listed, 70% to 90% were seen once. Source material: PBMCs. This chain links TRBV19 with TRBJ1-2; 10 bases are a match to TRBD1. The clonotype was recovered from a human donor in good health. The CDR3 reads CASRQTGQGRNTF. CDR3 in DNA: TGTGCCAGTAGGCAAACGGGACAGGGGAGGAACACCTTC.